This TCR beta chain came from a study of T cell repertoires in cytomegalovirus infection. The study's findings and limits: Of the TCR beta families, the public ones yielded a cumulative frequency that identified carriers of CMV plus the relevant HLA. HLA-C-restricted CMV clonotypes gave the most frequent clonotype in two of eight donors.

TCRdb called the reads again in MiXCR, with one record for every CDR3 protein. The sample records 650,000 to 900,000 distinct CDR3 sequences, 25% to 30% being singletons. This clonotype has a count of ten or more. The target antigen is unknown. This receptor was identified in a human donor in good health (CMV status not recorded). Some clones in this sample may be carry-over from other donors' samples. The sample consisted of cultured CD8+ T cells from PBMCs, taken from culture after CMV antigen stimulation.

CDR3 DNA sequence: TGTGCCAGCAGCACACCCCCAAGGCCCCCTAACACCGGGGAGCTGTTTTTT. It translates to CASSTPPRPPNTGELFF. This rearrangement joins TRBV7-8 to TRBJ2-2; D is ambiguous. Looked up from germline, CDR1 is SGHVS and CDR2 is FQNEAQ. V lost 5 bases and J lost 2, with 18 bases in between. The CDR3 sequence is 17 residues long.